The 9 T cell receptor beta chains listed next were all sequenced from one sample in a study of regulatory T cells in long-lasting Graves disease listed by TCRdb under 2021. Sample time point, as interpreted from the label and publication: newly diagnosed GD, antithyroid drugs for less than 3 months. For both TCR sequencing and RNA sequencing, RNA was extracted from PBMCs in TRIzol. The library was prepared using multiplex PCR. The sequencer listed for this sample is Illumina HiSeq 4000. iRepertoire HTBI primers and Arm-PCR amplification of CDR3 regions were used to construct TCR beta libraries. The public sequencing data were trimmed at Q25 with fastp and processed into clonotypes with MiXCR by TCRdb, which kept only in-frame beta chains. When rows share a CDR3 protein, they turn into one entry using the most common DNA and genes. Present in this sample are fewer than 500,000 distinct CDR3 sequences, around 15% of which were seen just once. The top ten hold roughly an eighth of the sample.

These same data were also listed under a study on T cells in Graves' hyperthyroidism and ophthalmopathy.

The specimen was peripheral blood mononuclear cells (PBMCs), collected at new diagnosis, from a patient treated with antithyroid drugs. Every receptor here comes from a man in his forties with Graves disease. Donor details come from another sample of the same person, matched by shared clones.

This clonotype was detected only a few times. The chain combines TRBV19 with TRBJ2-1, with D possibly matching TRBD1 (6 bases). The CDR3 totals 17 residues. The germline V gene has CDR1 LNHDA and CDR2 SQIVND (reference sequence). V was pared by 6 bases and J by 0 bases, with 18 bases between. CDR3 in amino acids: CASRDTNTGFSYNEQFF. The CDR3 nucleotides are TGTGCCAGTAGGGATACGAACACAGGGTTCTCCTACAATGAGCAGTTCTTC.

This clonotype was recorded many times. The V call is TRBV28, the J call TRBJ1-5, with a tentative D call TRBD1 (5 bases). CDR1 is MDHEN and CDR2 is SYDVKM in the germline V gene. Trimming removed 4 bases at V and 6 bases at J, with 13 bases between. This CDR3 has 14 amino acids. CDR3 sequence: CASSWGDGSQPQHF. In DNA form, the CDR3 reads TGTGCCAGCAGTTGGGGCGACGGCAGTCAGCCCCAGCATTTT.

This clonotype was detected ten times or more. The J gene is TRBJ2-3, the V gene TRBV4-1, with 12 bases identical to TRBD2. This CDR3 contains 15 residues. The J segment lost 3 bases and the V segment lost 5 bases, leaving 3 bases of the junction unmatched. In germline, CDR1 is MGHRA, CDR2 YSYEKL. The CDR3 region has the DNA TGCGCCAGCAGCGCCCTAGCGGGAGGGACAGATACGCAGTATTTT. Its protein is CASSALAGGTDTQYF.

This clonotype has a count of ten or more. Written as DNA, the CDR3 is TGTGCCAGCAGCCAAGATGGAGCAAGGGCTGGCTACACCTTC. This codes for CASSQDGARAGYTF. The chain uses TRBV3-1 and TRBJ1-2; D ambiguous. Germline CDR1 and CDR2: LGHDT and YNNKEL (reference sequence). The V gene lost 0 bases and the J gene lost 7 bases, with 12 bases spanning the gap. CDR3 length: 14 residues.

This clonotype has more than one count but fewer than ten. This chain links TRBV15 with TRBJ1-1, with D unresolved. Trimming shortened V by 3 bases and J by 0 bases, and 11 bases separated the two germline ends. CDR3 length equals 15 residues. The germline V gene encodes CDR1 LNHNV and CDR2 YYDKDF (reference sequence). CDR3 coding DNA: TGTGCCACCAGCAGGCCGAGGCAGTTGAACACTGAAGCTTTCTTT. This codes for CATSRPRQLNTEAFF.

CDR3 in DNA: TGTGCCAGCAGCTGCTACTCCCCCGGGTGCGAGCAGTACTTC. Protein: CASSCYSPGCEQYF. The chain links TRBV5-5 to TRBJ2-7, with D unresolved. The CDR3 has 14 residues. The ends were cut back, 3 bases at V and 6 bases at J, with 16 bases in the middle. The germline V gene has CDR1 SGHKS and CDR2 YYEKEE (reference sequence).

The V gene is TRBV6-5, the J gene TRBJ2-7; 7 positions agree with TRBD1. V lost 0 bases and J lost 8; bases outside the gene matches: 13. In germline, CDR1 is MNHEY, CDR2 SVGAGI. CDR3 length equals 16 residues. This CDR3 is CASSYSTGTDPTKQYF. The DNA of the CDR3 is TGTGCCAGCAGTTACTCGACCGGGACAGATCCTACGAAGCAGTACTTC.

This clonotype was seen ten or more times. This rearrangement joins TRBV5-4 to TRBJ2-3; 8 nucleotides agree with TRBD2. Germline CDR1 reads SGHNT; CDR2 reads YYREEE (reference sequence). V trimming: 6 bases; J trimming: 2 bases; junction bases outside the gene matches: 11. The length of the CDR3 is 16 residues. This CDR3 is CASTPPVAGPTDTQYF. As DNA, the CDR3 is TGTGCCAGCACCCCCCCCGTAGCGGGGCCCACAGATACGCAGTATTTT.

Ten or more counts support this clonotype. The chain uses TRBV30 and TRBJ1-6; D gene ambiguous. This CDR3 is built from 15 residues. V was cut by 0 bases and J by 10 bases, with 16 bases left in between. Germline V lookup: CDR1 GTSNPN, CDR2 SVGIG (reference sequence). The CDR3 DNA follows: TGTGCCTGGAGTGTAAGAGGGCGGACCGGCTCACCCCTCCACTTT. Its protein is CAWSVRGRTGSPLHF.